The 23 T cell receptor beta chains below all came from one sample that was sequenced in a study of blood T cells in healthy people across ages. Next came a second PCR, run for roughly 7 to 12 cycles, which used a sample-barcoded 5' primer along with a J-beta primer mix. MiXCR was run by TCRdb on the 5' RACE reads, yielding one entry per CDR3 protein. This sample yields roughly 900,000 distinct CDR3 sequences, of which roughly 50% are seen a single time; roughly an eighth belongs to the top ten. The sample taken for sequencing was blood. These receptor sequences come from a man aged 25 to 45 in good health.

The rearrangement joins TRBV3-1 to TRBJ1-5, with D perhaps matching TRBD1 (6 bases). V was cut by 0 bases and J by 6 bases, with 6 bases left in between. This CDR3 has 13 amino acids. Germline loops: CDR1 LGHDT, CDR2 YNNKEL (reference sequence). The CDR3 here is CASSQETGQPQHF. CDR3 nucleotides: TGTGCCAGCAGCCAAGAGACAGGTCAGCCCCAGCATTTT.

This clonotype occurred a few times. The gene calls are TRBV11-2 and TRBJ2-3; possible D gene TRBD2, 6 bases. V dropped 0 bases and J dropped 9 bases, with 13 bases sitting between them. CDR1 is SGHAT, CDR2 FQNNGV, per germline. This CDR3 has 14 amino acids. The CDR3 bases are TGTGCCAGCAGCTTAGAACCTGGACTACCCACGCAGTATTTT. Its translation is CASSLEPGLPTQYF.

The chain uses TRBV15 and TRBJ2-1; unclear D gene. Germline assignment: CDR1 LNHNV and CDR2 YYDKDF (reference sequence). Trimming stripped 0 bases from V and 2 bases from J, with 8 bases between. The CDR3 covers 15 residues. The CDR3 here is CATSRDVTAYNEQFF. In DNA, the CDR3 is TGTGCCACCAGCAGAGATGTAACAGCCTACAATGAGCAGTTCTTC.

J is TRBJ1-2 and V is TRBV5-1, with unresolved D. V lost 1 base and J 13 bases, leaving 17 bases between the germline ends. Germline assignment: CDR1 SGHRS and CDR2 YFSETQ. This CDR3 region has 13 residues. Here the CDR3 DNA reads TGCGCCAGCAGCTTGACCGGCAGCTATGGCCGCACCTTC. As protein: CASSLTGSYGRTF.

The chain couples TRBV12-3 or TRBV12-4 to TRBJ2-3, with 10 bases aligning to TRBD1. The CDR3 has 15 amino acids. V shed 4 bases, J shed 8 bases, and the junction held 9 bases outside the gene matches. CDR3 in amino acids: CASSWGDRGLVTQYF. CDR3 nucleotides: TGTGCCAGCAGTTGGGGGGACAGGGGATTAGTTACGCAGTATTTT.

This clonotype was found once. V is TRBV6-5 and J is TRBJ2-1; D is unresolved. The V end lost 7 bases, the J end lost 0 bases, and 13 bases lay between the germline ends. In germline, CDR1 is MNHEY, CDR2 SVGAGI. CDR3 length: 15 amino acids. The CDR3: CASMIGYTSYNEQFF. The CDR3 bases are TGTGCCAGCATGATCGGGTACACCTCCTACAATGAGCAGTTCTTC.

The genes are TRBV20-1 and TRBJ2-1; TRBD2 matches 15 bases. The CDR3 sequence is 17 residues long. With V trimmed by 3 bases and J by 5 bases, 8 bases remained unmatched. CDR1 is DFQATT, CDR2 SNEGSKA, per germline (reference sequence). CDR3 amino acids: CSARRTSGGGGDNEQFF. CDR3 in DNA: TGCAGTGCTAGGAGGACTAGCGGGGGGGGAGGGGACAATGAGCAGTTCTTC.

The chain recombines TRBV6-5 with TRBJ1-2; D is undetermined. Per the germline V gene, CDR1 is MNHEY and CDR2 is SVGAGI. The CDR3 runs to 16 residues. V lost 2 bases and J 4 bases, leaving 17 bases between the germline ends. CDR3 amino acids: CASSYTVNSDSYGYTF. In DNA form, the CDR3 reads TGTGCCAGCAGTTACACCGTGAACTCAGACTCCTATGGCTACACCTTC.

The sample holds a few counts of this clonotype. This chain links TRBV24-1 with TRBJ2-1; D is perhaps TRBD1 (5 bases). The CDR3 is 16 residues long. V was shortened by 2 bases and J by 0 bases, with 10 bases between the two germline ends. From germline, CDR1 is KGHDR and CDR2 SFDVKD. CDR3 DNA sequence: TGTGCCACCAGTGATTCCAGGGCCGCCTCCTACAATGAGCAGTTCTTC. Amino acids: CATSDSRAASYNEQFF.

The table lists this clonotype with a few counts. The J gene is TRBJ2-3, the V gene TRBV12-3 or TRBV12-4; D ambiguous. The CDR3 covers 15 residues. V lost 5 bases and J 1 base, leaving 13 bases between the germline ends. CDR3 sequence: CASSRTERRTDTQYF. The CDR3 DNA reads TGTGCCAGCAGTCGAACGGAACGGCGCACAGATACGCAGTATTTT.

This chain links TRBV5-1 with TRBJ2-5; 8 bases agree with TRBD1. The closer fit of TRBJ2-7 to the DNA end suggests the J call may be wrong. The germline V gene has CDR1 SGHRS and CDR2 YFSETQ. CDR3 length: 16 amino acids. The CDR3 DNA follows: TGCGCCAGCAGCTTGGCCCTACCGGGACAGGAATGCGAGCAGTACTTC. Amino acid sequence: CASSLALPGQECEQYF.

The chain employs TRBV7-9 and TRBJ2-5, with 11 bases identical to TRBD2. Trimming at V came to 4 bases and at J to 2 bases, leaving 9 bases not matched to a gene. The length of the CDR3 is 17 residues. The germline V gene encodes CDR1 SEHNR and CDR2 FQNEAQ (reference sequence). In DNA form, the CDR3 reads TGTGCCAGCAGCTCCCCCCTAGCGGGGGGTGAGCAAGAGACCCAGTACTTC. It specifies CASSSPLAGGEQETQYF.

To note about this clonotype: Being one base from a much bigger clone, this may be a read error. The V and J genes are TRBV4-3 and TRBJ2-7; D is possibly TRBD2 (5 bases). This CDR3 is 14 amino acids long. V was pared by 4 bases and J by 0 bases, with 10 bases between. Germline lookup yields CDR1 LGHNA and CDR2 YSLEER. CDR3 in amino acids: CASSRAASSYEQYF. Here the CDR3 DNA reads TGCGCCAGCAGCCGAGCGGCCTCCTCCTACGAGCAGTACTTC.

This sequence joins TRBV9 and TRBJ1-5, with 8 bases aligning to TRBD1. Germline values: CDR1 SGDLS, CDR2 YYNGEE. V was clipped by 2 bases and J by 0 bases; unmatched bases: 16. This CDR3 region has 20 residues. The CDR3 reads CASSVEGQGPYLYSNQPQHF. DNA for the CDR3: TGTGCCAGCAGCGTCGAAGGACAGGGCCCTTACCTTTATAGCAATCAGCCCCAGCATTTT.

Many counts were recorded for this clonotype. Here the CDR3 reads CASARGTNSPLHF. CDR3 nucleotide sequence: TGTGCCAGCGCGCGGGGGACAAATTCACCCCTCCACTTT. The J gene is TRBJ1-6, the V gene TRBV25-1; D possibly corresponds to TRBD1 (6 bases). Per the germline V gene, CDR1 is MGHDK and CDR2 is SYGVNS. V gave up 8 bases and J gave up 7 bases, with 12 bases separating them. The CDR3 runs 13 residues.

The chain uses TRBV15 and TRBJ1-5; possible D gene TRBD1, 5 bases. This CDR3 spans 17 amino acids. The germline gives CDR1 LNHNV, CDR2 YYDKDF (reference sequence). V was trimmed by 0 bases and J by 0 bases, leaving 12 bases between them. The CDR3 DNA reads TGTGCCACCAGCAGAGATGGGGCGGAGTATAGCAATCAGCCCCAGCATTTT. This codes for CATSRDGAEYSNQPQHF.

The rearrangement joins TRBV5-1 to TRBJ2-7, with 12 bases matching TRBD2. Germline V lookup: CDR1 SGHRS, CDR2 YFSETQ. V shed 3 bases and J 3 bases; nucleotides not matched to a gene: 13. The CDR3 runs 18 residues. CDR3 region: CASSSDTPGLAGIYEQYF. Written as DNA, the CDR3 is TGCGCCAGCAGCTCCGATACCCCCGGACTAGCGGGGATCTACGAGCAGTACTTC.

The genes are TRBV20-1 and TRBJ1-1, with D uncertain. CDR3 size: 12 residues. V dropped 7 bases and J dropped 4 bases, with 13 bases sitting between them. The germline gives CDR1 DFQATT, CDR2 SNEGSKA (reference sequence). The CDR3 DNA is TGCAGTGGAGAAGGGATGAGCACTGAAGCTTTCTTT. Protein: CSGEGMSTEAFF.

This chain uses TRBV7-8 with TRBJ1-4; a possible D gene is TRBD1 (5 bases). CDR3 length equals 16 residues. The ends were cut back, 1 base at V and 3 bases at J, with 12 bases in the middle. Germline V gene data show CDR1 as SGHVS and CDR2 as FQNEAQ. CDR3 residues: CASSLVTRVANEKLFF. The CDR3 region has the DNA TGTGCCAGCAGCTTAGTTACCAGGGTGGCTAATGAAAAACTGTTTTTT.

The CDR3, as DNA: TGTGCCAGCAGCCAACAGCAGAACACTGAAGCTTTCTTT. It specifies CASSQQQNTEAFF. This sequence joins TRBV14 and TRBJ1-1; D remains unclear. V lost 2 bases to trimming and J lost 1 base, with 5 bases between them. CDR3 length: 13 amino acids. The germline V gene encodes CDR1 SGHDN and CDR2 FVKESK.

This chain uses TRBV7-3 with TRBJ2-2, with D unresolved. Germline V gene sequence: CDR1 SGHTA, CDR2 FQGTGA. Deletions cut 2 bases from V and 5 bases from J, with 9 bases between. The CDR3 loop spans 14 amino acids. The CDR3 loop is CASSLRYGTGELFF. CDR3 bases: TGTGCCAGCAGCTTACGTTACGGAACCGGGGAGCTGTTTTTT.

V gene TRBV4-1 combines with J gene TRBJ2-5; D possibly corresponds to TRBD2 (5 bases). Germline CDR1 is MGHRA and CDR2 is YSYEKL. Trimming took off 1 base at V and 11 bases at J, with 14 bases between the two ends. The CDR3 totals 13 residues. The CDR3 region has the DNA TGCGCCAGCAGCCAAGCAACGGAGGATGAGCAGTACTTC. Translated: CASSQATEDEQYF.

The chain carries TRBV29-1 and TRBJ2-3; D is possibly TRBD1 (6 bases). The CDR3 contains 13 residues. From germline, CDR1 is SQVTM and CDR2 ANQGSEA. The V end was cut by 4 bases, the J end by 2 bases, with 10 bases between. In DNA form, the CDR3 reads TGCAGCGTTGTAACAGGGTACACAGATACGCAGTATTTT. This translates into CSVVTGYTDTQYF.